Detailed here is one T cell receptor (beta chain). The target antigen is unknown. The source of the sample is a study of T cell responses to AZD1222 COVID-19 vaccine. The protocol was immunoSEQ multiplex PCR, while the TCRdb copy is restricted to in-frame clones and leaves out a portion. In the table there are 20,000 to 30,000 clones, around 87% of which are singletons. Findings and limits, study-wide: Spike-specific TCR depth and breadth grew after two AZD1222 doses. Regions left unmutated in variants are reportedly the target of nearly half of spike-specific TCRs.

This sequence originates from an adult who received the AZD1222 COVID-19 vaccine. Source: peripheral blood, taken 28 days after the second AZD1222 dose.

CDR3 sequence reads: CASSLYGGSNEKLFF. CDR3 nucleotide sequence: TGTGCCAGCAGTTTATACGGGGGGAGTAATGAAAAACTGTTTTTT. This chain uses TRBV27 with TRBJ1-4, with D possibly matching TRBD1 (5 bases). V was trimmed by 1 base and J by 4 bases, leaving 10 bases between them. The V gene's germline CDR1 is MNHEY and CDR2 SMNVEV (reference sequence). This CDR3 has 15 amino acids. The entire variable domain, with the rest obtained from reference TRBV27 and TRBJ1-4, is as follows: EAQVTQNPRYLITVTGKKLTVTCSQNMNHEYMSWYRQDPGLGLRQIYYSMNVEVTDKGDVPEGYKVSRKEKRNFPLILESPSPNQTSLYFCASSLYGGSNEKLFFGSGTQLSVL.